This T cell receptor (beta chain) originates from a study of blood T cell repertoires in COVID-19. Study background: The origin of the acute and convalescent COVID-19 samples was the United States, Italy and Spain. T cells, B-cell-depleted T cells, or PBMCs supplied cDNA or gDNA.

The CDR3 is 16 amino acids. V shed 2 bases and J 6 bases; nucleotides not matched to a gene: 6. Germline V gene data show CDR1 as SGHVS and CDR2 as FQNEAQ. Original methodology: Reference gene primer amplification in the assay estimated nucleated cell counts. Produced via immunoSEQ multiplex PCR; TCRdb's table is partial and in-frame only. For V, J and clone size, that table is used; D and trimming come from the DNA. The repertoire holds approximately 20,000 clones, with 85% to 90% as singletons. The receptor's source is a man aged 50-60 years with active COVID-19. The V call is TRBV7-8, the J call TRBJ1-6; 8 nucleotides match TRBD1. The sequenced material came from peripheral blood. This chain's CDR3 is CASSLLFGQGNSPLHF. For the CDR3, the DNA is TGTGCCAGCAGCTTATTATTTGGACAGGGTAATTCACCCCTCCACTTT.